This TCR beta chain was captured in a study of blood T cells in healthy people across ages. Notes on this clonotype: Its target is unknown.

Next came a second PCR, run for 7 to 11 cycles, which used a sample-barcoded 5' primer along with a J-beta primer mix. From each sample, at least 2.5 million paired-end reads containing CDR3 were obtained. TCRdb itself ran the 5' RACE reads through MiXCR, one entry per CDR3 protein. This table holds more than 500,000 distinct CDR3 sequences, 25% to 30% found once. Study-level points and caveats: A roughly linear age-dependent decrease characterized TCR beta diversity per million T cells. Both higher diversity and more naive CD4+ cells marked long-lived donors when set against aged donors. Diversity of TCR beta correlated strongly with naive T cell percentage.

Germline lookup yields CDR1 KGHSH and CDR2 LQKENI. The CDR3 loop spans 16 amino acids. The V gene is TRBV18, the J gene TRBJ2-1, with D perhaps given as TRBD1 or TRBD2 (6 bases each). The last part of the DNA fits TRBJ2-5 better; the J call may be wrong. The clonotype comes from a woman in her 70s in good health. The specimen was blood. The CDR3 loop is CASSSQGGRTAETQYF. The CDR3 coding sequence is TGTGCCAGCTCATCTCAAGGGGGGCGAACCGCAGAGACCCAGTACTTC.